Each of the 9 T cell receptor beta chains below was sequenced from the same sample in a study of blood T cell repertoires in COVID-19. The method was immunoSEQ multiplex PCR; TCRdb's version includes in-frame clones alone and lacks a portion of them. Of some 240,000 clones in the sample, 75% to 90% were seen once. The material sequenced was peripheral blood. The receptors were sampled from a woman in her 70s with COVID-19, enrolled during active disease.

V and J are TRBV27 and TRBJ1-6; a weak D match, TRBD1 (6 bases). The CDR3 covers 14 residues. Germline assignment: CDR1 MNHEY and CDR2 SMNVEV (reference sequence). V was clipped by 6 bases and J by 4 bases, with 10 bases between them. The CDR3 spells CASRWTVYNSPLHF. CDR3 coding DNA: TGTGCCAGCAGGTGGACAGTTTATAATTCACCCCTCCACTTT.

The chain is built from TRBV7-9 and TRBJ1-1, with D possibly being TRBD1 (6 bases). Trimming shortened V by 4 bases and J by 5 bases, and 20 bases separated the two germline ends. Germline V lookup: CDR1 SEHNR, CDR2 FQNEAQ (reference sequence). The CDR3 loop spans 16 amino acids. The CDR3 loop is CASSSPIGGADTEAFF. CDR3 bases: TGTGCCAGCAGCTCGCCTATTGGGGGCGCAGATACTGAAGCTTTCTTT.

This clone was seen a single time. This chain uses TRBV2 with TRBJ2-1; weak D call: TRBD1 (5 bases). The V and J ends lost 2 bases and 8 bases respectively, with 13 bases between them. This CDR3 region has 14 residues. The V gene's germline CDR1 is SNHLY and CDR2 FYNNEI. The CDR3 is CASSESATVDEQFF. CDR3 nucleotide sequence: TGTGCCAGCAGTGAAAGCGCGACAGTCGATGAGCAGTTCTTC.

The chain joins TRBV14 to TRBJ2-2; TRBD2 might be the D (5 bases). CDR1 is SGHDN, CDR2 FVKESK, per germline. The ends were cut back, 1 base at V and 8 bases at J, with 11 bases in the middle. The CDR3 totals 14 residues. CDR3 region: CASSQVGVPGELFF. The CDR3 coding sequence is TGTGCCAGCAGCCAAGTCGGGGTCCCTGGGGAGCTGTTTTTT.

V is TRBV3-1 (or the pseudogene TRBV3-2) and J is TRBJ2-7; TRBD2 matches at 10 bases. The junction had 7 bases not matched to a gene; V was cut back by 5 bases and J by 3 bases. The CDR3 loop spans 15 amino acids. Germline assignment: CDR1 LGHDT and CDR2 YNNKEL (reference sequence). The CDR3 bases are TGTGCCAGCAGCGTCGGACTAGCGGTAATCTACGAGCAGTACTTC. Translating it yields CASSVGLAVIYEQYF.

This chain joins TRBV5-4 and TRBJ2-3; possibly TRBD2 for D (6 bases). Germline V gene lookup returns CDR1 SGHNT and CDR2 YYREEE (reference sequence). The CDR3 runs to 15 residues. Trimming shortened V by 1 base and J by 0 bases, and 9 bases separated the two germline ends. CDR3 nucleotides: TGTGCCAGCAGCTTGTCCCTAGCGAGCACAGATACGCAGTATTTT. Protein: CASSLSLASTDTQYF.

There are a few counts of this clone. In DNA form, the CDR3 reads TGCAGCGTTTGGGCAAGCCCTAATGAAAAACTGTTTTTT. Residues: CSVWASPNEKLFF. The rearrangement uses TRBV29-1 and TRBJ1-4; D remains unclear. V lost 5 bases and J 3 bases, leaving 10 bases between the germline ends. Germline V gives CDR1 SQVTM, CDR2 ANQGSEA. The CDR3 has 13 residues. The whole variable domain, remainder taken from reference TRBV29-1 and TRBJ1-4, is SAVISQKPSRDICQRGTSLTIQCQVDSQVTMMFWYRQQPGQSLTLIATANQGSEATYESGFVIDKFPISRPNLTFSTLTVSNMSPEDSSIYLCSVWASPNEKLFFGSGTQLSVL.

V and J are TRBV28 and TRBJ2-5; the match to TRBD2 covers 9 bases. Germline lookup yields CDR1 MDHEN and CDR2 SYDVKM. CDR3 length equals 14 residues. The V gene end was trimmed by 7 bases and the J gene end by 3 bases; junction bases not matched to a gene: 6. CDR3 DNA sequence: TGTGCCAGCAAAGGGTTAGCGGGGGAAGAGACCCAGTACTTC. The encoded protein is CASKGLAGEETQYF.

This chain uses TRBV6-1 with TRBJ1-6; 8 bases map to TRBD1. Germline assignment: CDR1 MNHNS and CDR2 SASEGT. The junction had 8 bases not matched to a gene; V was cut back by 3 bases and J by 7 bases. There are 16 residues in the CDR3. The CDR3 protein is CASSDHFRDRNSPLHF. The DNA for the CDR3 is TGTGCCAGCAGTGACCACTTCCGGGACAGGAATTCACCCCTCCACTTT.